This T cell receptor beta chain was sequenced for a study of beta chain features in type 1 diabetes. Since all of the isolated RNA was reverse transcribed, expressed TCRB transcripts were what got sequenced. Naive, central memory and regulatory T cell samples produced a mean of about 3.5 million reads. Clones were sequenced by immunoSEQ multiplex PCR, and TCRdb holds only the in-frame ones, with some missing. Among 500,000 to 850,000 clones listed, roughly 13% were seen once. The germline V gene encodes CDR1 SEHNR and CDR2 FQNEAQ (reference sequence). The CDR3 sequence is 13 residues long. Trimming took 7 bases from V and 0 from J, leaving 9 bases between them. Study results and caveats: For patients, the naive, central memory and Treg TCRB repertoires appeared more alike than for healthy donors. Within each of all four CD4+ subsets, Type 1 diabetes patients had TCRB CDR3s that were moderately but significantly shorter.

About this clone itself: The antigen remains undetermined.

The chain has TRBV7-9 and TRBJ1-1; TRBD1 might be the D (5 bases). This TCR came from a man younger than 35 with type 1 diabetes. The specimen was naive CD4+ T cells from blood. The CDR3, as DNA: TGTGCCAGCACCCAGGGATTGAACACTGAAGCTTTCTTT. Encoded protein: CASTQGLNTEAFF.